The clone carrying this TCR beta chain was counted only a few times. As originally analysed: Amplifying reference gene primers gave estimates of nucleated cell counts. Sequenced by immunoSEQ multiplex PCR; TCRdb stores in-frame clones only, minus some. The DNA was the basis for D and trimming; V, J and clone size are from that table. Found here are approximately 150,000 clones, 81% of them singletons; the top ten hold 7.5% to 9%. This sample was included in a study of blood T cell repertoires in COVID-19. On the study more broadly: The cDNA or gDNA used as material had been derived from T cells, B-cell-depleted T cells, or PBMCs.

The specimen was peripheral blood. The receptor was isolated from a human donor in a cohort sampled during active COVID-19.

In DNA, the CDR3 is TGTGCCAGCTCACCGACAGGGGTCGAGCAGTACTTC. This translates into CASSPTGVEQYF. The rearrangement joins TRBV18 to TRBJ2-7, with TRBD1 matching 8 bases. CDR1 KGHSH and CDR2 LQKENI come from the germline V gene. V shed 3 bases and J 6 bases; nucleotides not matched to a gene: 1. This CDR3 is built from 12 residues. Using reference TRBV18 and TRBJ2-7 for the parts outside the CDR3, the full variable domain is NAGVMQNPRHLVRRRGQEARLRCSPMKGHSHVYWYRQLPEEGLKFMVYLQKENIIDESGMPKERFSAEFPKEGPSILRIQQVVRGDSAAYFCASSPTGVEQYFGPGTRLTVT.